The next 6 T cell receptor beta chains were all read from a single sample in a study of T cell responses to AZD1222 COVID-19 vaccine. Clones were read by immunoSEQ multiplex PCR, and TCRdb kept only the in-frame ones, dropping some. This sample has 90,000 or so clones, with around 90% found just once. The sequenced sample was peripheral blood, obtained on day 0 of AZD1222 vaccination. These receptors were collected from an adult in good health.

The CDR3 loop is CASSWGRSNSPLHF. The DNA for the CDR3 is TGCGCCAGCAGCTGGGGGAGGTCGAATTCACCCCTCCACTTT. The chain combines TRBV5-1 with TRBJ1-6; possibly TRBD1 for D (5 bases). The CDR3 covers 14 residues. V lost 3 bases to trimming and J lost 7 bases, with 11 bases between them. Per germline, CDR1 SGHRS and CDR2 YFSETQ. Together with reference TRBV5-1 and TRBJ1-6, the CDR3 gives the full variable domain: KAGVTQTPRYLIKTRGQQVTLSCSPISGHRSVSWYQQTPGQGLQFLFEYFSETQRNKGNFPGRFSGRQFSNSRSEMNVSTLELGDSALYLCASSWGRSNSPLHFGNGTRLTVT.

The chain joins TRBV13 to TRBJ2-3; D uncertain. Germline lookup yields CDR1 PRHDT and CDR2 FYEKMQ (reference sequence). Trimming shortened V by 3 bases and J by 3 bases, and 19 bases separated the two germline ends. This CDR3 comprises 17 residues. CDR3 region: CASSFSRRAPGTDTQYF. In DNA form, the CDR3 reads TGTGCCAGCAGCTTCTCCCGGAGAGCCCCAGGTACAGATACGCAGTATTTT.

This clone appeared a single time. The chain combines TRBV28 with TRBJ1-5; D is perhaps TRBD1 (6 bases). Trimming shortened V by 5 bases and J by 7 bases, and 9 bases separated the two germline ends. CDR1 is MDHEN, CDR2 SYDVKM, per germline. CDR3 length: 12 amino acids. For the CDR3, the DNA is TGTGCCAGCAGTCAAGGGGGGCAGCCCCAGCATTTT. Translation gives CASSQGGQPQHF.

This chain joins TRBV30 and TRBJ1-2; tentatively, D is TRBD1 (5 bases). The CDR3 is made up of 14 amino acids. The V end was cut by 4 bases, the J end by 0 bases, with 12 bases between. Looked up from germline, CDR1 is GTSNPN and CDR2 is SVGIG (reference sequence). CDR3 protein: CAWKLQGANYGYTF. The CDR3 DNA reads TGTGCCTGGAAGCTCCAGGGAGCTAACTATGGCTACACCTTC.

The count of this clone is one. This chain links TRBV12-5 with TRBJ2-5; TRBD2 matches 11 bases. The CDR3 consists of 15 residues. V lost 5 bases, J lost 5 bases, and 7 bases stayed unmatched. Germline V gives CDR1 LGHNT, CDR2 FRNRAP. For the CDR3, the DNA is TGTGCTAGTGGTCAACTAGCGGGAGCAGTCGAGACCCAGTACTTC. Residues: CASGQLAGAVETQYF.

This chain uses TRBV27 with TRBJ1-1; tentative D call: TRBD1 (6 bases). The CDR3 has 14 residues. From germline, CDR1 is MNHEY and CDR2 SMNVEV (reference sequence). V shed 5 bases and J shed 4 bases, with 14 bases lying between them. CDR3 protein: CASSPQGPSTEAFF. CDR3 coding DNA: TGTGCCAGCAGTCCCCAGGGGCCCAGCACTGAAGCTTTCTTT.